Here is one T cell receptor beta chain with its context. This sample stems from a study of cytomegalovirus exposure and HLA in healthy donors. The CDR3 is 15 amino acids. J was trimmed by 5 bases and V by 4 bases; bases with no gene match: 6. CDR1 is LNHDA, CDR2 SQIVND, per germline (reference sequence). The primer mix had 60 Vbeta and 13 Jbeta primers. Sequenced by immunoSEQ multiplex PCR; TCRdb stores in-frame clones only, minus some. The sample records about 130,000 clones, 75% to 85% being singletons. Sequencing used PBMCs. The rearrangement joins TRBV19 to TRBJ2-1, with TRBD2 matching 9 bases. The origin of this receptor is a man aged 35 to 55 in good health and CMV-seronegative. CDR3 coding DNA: TGTGCCAGTAGTAGTGTCCTAGCGGGAAACAATGAGCAGTTCTTC. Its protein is CASSSVLAGNNEQFF.